This T cell receptor beta chain appears in the sequencing data of a study of blood T cell repertoires in COVID-19. About the study: COVID-19 samples collected from the United States, Italy and Spain covered acute and convalescent phases. PBMCs, B-cell-depleted T cells, or T cells were the source of the cDNA or gDNA that made up the material.

Germline lookup yields CDR1 KGHSH and CDR2 LQKENI. Trimming took 6 bases from V and 4 from J; bases not matched to a gene: 7. This CDR3 is 17 amino acids long. The table came from immunoSEQ multiplex PCR; TCRdb's copy has only in-frame clones and leaves some out. Here the sample spans hundreds of thousands of clones, 86% being singletons. Enrolment of Seattle patients took place during active infection, and they were followed longitudinally. The chain is built from TRBV18 and TRBJ2-4, with 15 bases lining up with TRBD2. The TCR was taken from a woman aged 55-75 years with COVID-19, enrolled during active disease. Sequencing was done on a sample of peripheral blood. CDR3 region: CASSHGTSGGQKNIQYF. Written as DNA, the CDR3 is TGTGCCAGCTCTCACGGGACTAGCGGGGGGCAAAAAAACATTCAGTACTTC.